Following are 18 T cell receptor beta chains from one sample sequenced in a study of tumor-infiltrating lymphocytes in primary liver carcinoma (dated by TCRdb to the late 2010s). This sample was sequenced with an Illumina HiSeq 2500. TCRbeta-specific cDNA was reverse-transcribed from about 520 ng total RNA using a constant-region primer and ProtoScript II reverse transcriptase. TCRbeta libraries were built with three nested multiplex PCR rounds, a slightly modified ARM-PCR procedure. The first two PCR rounds used multiplex TRBV1-TRBV30 forward primers with a Cbeta reverse primer, each for approximately 10 cycles. TCRdb's own reprocessing of the public reads used fastp at Q25 and MiXCR and kept productive beta chains. Rows with a matching CDR3 protein are joined into one entry that keeps the most common DNA and genes. In all, the sample holds tens of thousands of distinct CDR3 sequences, and approximately 76% of those were seen once. About 30% of the sample goes to the ten largest clones.

Without any cell sorting, total RNA and DNA were co-extracted from 20-30 mg of bulk tissue using the AllPrep DNA/RNA mini kit. Sample: liver tumor tissue from sampling region 3. This sample's cell subset or site label indicates: tumor region T3, left-lateral pole. The receptors come from a woman in her twenties or thirties with primary liver carcinoma and hepatitis B virus infection.

At least ten counts were recorded for this clonotype. V gene TRBV11-3 combines with J gene TRBJ2-7, with D perhaps TRBD2 (5 bases). V was shortened by 2 bases and J by 4 bases, with 15 bases between the two germline ends. The CDR3 is made up of 15 amino acids. Germline V CDR1 and CDR2: SGHNT, YENEEA. The CDR3 reads CASSLSGGELYEQYF. The DNA for the CDR3 is TGTGCCAGCAGCTTAAGCGGTGGCGAGCTTTACGAGCAGTACTTC.

About this clonotype itself: A much larger clone differs from this one at a single base, so this may be a read error. V and J are TRBV6-2 or TRBV6-3 and TRBJ2-7; D may be TRBD1 (6 bases). Between the trimmed V and J ends, which lost 5 bases and 0 bases, there was a span of 14 bases. The CDR3 consists of 15 residues. Germline V gene data show CDR1 as MNHEY and CDR2 as SVGEGT. CDR3 in DNA: TGTGCCAGCAGTACCGGACAGCCCAACTCCTACGAGCAGTACTTC. This codes for CASSTGQPNSYEQYF.

Comment on this clonotype: One end of the junction varies from germline; a read error may be responsible. This chain joins TRBV11-2 and TRBJ2-1; a weak D match, TRBD2 (6 bases). Germline assignment: CDR1 SGHAT and CDR2 FQNNGV. The CDR3 is 15 amino acids. CDR3 residues: CASSLDGGEINEQFF. CDR3 coding DNA: TGTGCCAGCAGTTTAGACGGGGGAGAGATCAATGAGCAGTTCTTC.

The J gene is TRBJ2-1, the V gene TRBV7-8; 12 nucleotides match TRBD2. The germline V gene encodes CDR1 SGHVS and CDR2 FQNEAQ. The CDR3 contains 15 residues. The CDR3 nucleotides read TGTTCAAGCAGCTCTCGACTAGCGGGAGTAACTGAGCAGTTCTTC. The encoded protein is CSSSSRLAGVTEQFF.

Details on this clonotype: The junction differs from germline at one of its ends, possibly a read error. The chain joins TRBV4-2 to TRBJ2-1; 10 nucleotides align to TRBD2. The CDR3 covers 17 residues. The germline V gene encodes CDR1 LGHNA and CDR2 YNFKEQ. The CDR3 reads CVSSNGKGTSVDNEQFF. CDR3 nucleotides: TGTGTCAGCAGCAACGGCAAAGGGACTAGCGTAGACAATGAGCAATTCTTC.

Worth noting for this clonotype: The conserved phenylalanine or tryptophan is not found at the CDR3 terminus, so this likely reflects a read error. The V gene is TRBV4-3, the J gene TRBJ2-2; TRBD1 matches at 8 bases. This CDR3 contains 17 residues. Trimming cost V 1 base and J 9 bases; bases outside gene matches: 13. Germline loops: CDR1 LGHNA, CDR2 YSLEER. The CDR3 DNA reads TGCGCCAGCAGCCAAGGTTTTCGACAGGGGAGGACCAGGGAGCTGTTTCTT. It yields the protein CASSQGFRQGRTRELFL.

There are many counts of this clonotype. The chain is built from TRBV30 and TRBJ2-1; 7 bases line up with TRBD2. This CDR3 region has 18 residues. CDR1 is GTSNPN, CDR2 SVGIG, per germline (reference sequence). With 5 bases clipped from V and 4 bases from J, the junction kept 20 bases outside the gene matches. The CDR3 reads CAWGHGGLGPDQYNEQFF. The CDR3 nucleotides read TGTGCCTGGGGCCACGGCGGACTAGGGCCAGACCAATACAATGAGCAGTTCTTC.

With regard to this clonotype: Its ends do not fully match the called genes, so a read error is possible. V is TRBV2 and J is TRBJ1-1, with D perhaps TRBD1 (6 bases). The CDR3 consists of 13 residues. Germline V lookup: CDR1 SNHLY, CDR2 FYNNEI. CDR3 region: CASSRRGTTEALF. The CDR3 DNA is TGTGCCAGCAGCAGGAGGGGGACGACTGAAGCTCTCTTT.

This clonotype was seen once. Relative to the germline gene, one junction end is altered; a read error may explain this. The V and J genes are TRBV11-2 and TRBJ2-2; 8 bases match TRBD1. The CDR3 covers 15 residues. CDR1 and CDR2 from the germline V gene are SGHAT and FQNNGV. Here the CDR3 DNA reads TGTACCAGCAGAGGGGAGACAGGGGACACCGGGGAGCTGTTTTTC. Amino acid sequence: CTSRGETGDTGELFF.

This clonotype was picked up one time. This chain joins TRBV20-1 and TRBJ2-7; D is perhaps TRBD2 (5 bases). Trimming stripped 6 bases from V and 7 bases from J, with 22 bases between. This CDR3 contains 14 residues. Germline assignment: CDR1 DFQATT and CDR2 SNEGSKA (reference sequence). CDR3 nucleotides: TGCAGTGCAGGAGCGGATAACGGGAACCGAGAGCAGTACTTC. Translation: CSAGADNGNREQYF.

As for this clonotype: One end of the junction does not line up with germline, which may come from a read error. This chain links TRBV29-1 with TRBJ1-2; 9 positions match TRBD1. Germline V gives CDR1 SQVTM, CDR2 ANQGSEA. The CDR3 runs 12 residues. CDR3 loop: CRVEDRGYGHTF. In nucleotides, the CDR3 is TGCAGAGTTGAGGACAGGGGCTATGGCCACACCTTC.

This clonotype qualifies as large. The rearrangement uses TRBV29-1 and TRBJ1-1, with 7 bases that match TRBD1. The J segment lost 4 bases and the V segment lost 6 bases, leaving 5 bases of the junction unmatched. CDR3 length equals 12 residues. Germline CDR1 is SQVTM and CDR2 is ANQGSEA. Here the CDR3 DNA reads TGCAGCGTCGAGACAGGGAGCACTGAAGCTTTCTTT. Amino acids: CSVETGSTEAFF.

A word on this clonotype: A read error may account for a junction end that differs from germline. V gene TRBV7-9 combines with J gene TRBJ2-7; D might be TRBD2 (6 bases). The CDR3 contains 15 residues. Per the germline V gene, CDR1 is SEHNR and CDR2 is FQNEAQ (reference sequence). CDR3 DNA: TGTGCCAGCAGCCCCTCCGGGACTCATGCCTACAAGCAGTACTTC. Its translation is CASSPSGTHAYKQYF.

This clonotype was found many times. Just one base apart from a much larger clone, this may be a read error. The chain links TRBV29-1 to TRBJ1-1; D unresolved. Germline values: CDR1 SQVTM, CDR2 ANQGSEA. There are 13 residues in the CDR3. The germline V and J ends were trimmed by 4 bases and 4 bases, with 13 bases remaining between them. The CDR3 bases are TGCAGCGTTGGTGGAGGCGGGGTCACTGAAGCTTTCTTT. The encoded protein is CSVGGGGVTEAFF.

A word on this clonotype: An end of the junction does not agree with germline; a read error may underlie this. V is TRBV20-1 and J is TRBJ2-1; no definite D call. The CDR3 has 14 residues. Looked up from germline, CDR1 is DFQATT and CDR2 is SNEGSKA (reference sequence). The DNA for the CDR3 is TGCTGTGCTAGTACTAACGGGTCGGTTAACCCCCCTAGCTTC. Translation gives CCASTNGSVNPPSF.

As for this clonotype: The junction and the germline gene differ at one end; a read error may be behind it. As DNA, the CDR3 is TGTGTCAGCAATGAAGCGGGGGCTCGAGATACGCAGTATTTT. It specifies CVSNEAGARDTQYF. V gene TRBV6-5 combines with J gene TRBJ2-3; 8 bases map to TRBD2. The V gene's germline CDR1 is MNHEY and CDR2 SVGAGI. The CDR3 is 14 amino acids.

About this clonotype itself: One base away lies a much larger clone, so this may be a sequencing read error. The V gene is TRBV13, the J gene TRBJ1-1; weak D call: TRBD1 (6 bases). Germline V lookup: CDR1 PRHDT, CDR2 FYEKMQ (reference sequence). CDR3 size: 17 residues. CDR3 protein: CVSSLGGFGIGGTDAFF. The CDR3 DNA reads as TGCGTCAGCAGCTTAGGAGGGTTTGGTATTGGGGGCACTGATGCTTTCTTT.

As regards this clonotype: Relative to the germline gene, one junction end is altered; a read error may explain this. V gene TRBV12-3 or TRBV12-4 combines with J gene TRBJ2-5; TRBD2 might be the D (6 bases). The CDR3 sequence is 15 residues long. This chain's CDR3 is CASSINPGSEETPYF. CDR3 DNA sequence: TGTGCCAGCAGCATCAATCCCGGGAGCGAAGAGACCCCGTACTTC.